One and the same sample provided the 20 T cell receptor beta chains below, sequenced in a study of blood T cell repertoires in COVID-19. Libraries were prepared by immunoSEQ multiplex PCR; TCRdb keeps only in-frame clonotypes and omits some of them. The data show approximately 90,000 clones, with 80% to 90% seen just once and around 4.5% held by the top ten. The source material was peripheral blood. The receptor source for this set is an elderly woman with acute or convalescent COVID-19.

The CDR3 region is CASTGSQGAYTEAFF. The CDR3 nucleotides read TGTGCCAGCACCGGCTCACAGGGGGCGTACACTGAAGCTTTCTTT. The chain employs TRBV6-5 and TRBJ1-1, with 9 positions matching TRBD1. Per the germline V gene, CDR1 is MNHEY and CDR2 is SVGAGI. The trim removed 7 bases at V and 3 bases at J, leaving 9 bases unmatched. The CDR3 is made up of 15 amino acids.

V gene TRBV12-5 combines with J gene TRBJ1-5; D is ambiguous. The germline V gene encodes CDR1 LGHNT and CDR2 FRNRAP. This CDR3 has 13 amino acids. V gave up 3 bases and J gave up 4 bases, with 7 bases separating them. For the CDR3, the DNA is TGTGCTAGTGGTTTCCACGGTAATCAGCCCCAGCATTTT. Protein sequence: CASGFHGNQPQHF.

CDR3 sequence: CASSLAGSNTGELFF. The CDR3 DNA follows: TGCGCCAGCAGCTTGGCAGGAAGTAACACCGGGGAGCTGTTTTTT. The rearrangement links TRBV5-1 to TRBJ2-2; D not certain. V lost 0 bases to trimming and J lost 2 bases, with 8 bases between them. Germline V gene lookup returns CDR1 SGHRS and CDR2 YFSETQ. This CDR3 region has 15 residues.

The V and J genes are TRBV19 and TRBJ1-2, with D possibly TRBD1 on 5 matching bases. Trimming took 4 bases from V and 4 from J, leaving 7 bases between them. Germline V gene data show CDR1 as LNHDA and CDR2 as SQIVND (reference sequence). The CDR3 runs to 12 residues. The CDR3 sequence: CASSSGTYGYTF. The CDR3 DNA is TGTGCCAGTAGTAGCGGGACCTATGGCTACACCTTC.

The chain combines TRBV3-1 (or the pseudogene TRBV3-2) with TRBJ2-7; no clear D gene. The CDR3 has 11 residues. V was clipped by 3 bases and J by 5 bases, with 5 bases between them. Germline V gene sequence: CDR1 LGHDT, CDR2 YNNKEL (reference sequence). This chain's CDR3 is CASSQSHEQYF. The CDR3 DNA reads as TGTGCCAGCAGCCAGAGCCACGAGCAGTACTTC.

The CDR3 nucleotides are TGTGCCAGCAGCTTAGGGACAGCTAACTATGGCTACACCTTC. Encoded protein: CASSLGTANYGYTF. The genes are TRBV7-2 and TRBJ1-2, with D possibly being TRBD1 (6 bases). The V and J ends lost 1 base and 0 bases respectively, with 6 bases between them. Germline CDR1 reads SGHTA; CDR2 reads FQGNSA. This CDR3 region has 14 residues. Full variable domain (remainder filled in from reference TRBV7-2 and TRBJ1-2): GAGVSQSPSNKVTEKGKDVELRCDPISGHTALYWYRQSLGQGLEFLIYFQGNSAPDKSGLPSDRFSAERTGGSVSTLTIQRTQQEDSAVYLCASSLGTANYGYTFGSGTRLTVV.

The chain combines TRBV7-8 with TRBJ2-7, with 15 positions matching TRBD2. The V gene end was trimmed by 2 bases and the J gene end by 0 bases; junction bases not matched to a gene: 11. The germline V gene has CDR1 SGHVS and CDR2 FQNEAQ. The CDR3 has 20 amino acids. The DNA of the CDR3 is TGTGCCAGCAGCTTAAGGGGAGTGGGGACTAGCGGGGGGAGCTCCTACGAGCAGTACTTC. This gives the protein CASSLRGVGTSGGSSYEQYF.

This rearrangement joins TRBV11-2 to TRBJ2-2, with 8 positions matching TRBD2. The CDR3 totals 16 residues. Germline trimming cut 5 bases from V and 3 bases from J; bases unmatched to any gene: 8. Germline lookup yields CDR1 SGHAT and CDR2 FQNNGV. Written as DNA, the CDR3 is TGTGCCAGCAGCGCTCGGACTAGCAGATACACCGGGGAGCTGTTTTTT. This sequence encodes CASSARTSRYTGELFF. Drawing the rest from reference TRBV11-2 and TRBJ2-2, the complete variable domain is EAGVAQSPRYKIIEKRQSVAFWCNPISGHATLYWYQQILGQGPKLLIQFQNNGVVDDSQLPKDRFSAERLKGVDSTLKIQPAKLEDSAVYLCASSARTSRYTGELFFGEGSRLTVL.

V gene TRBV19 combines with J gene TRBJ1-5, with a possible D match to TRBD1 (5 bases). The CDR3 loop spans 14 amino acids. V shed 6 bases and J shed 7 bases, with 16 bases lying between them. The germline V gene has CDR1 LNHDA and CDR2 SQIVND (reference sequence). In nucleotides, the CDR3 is TGTGCCAGTAGGCAGGGCCCACAGTTACAGCCCCAGCATTTT. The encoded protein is CASRQGPQLQPQHF.

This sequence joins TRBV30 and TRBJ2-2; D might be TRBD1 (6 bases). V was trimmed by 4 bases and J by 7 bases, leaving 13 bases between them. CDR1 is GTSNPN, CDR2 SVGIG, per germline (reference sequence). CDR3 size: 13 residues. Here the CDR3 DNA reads TGTGCCTGGACTAGGCAGGGGCTCGGGGAGCTGTTTTTT. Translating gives CAWTRQGLGELFF.

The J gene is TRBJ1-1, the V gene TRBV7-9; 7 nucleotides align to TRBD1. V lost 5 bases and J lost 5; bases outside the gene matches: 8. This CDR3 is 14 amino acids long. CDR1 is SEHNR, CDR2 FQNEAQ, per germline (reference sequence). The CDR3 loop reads CASSHPRGPTEAFF. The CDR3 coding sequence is TGTGCCAGCAGCCACCCGAGGGGGCCGACTGAAGCTTTCTTT.

The CDR3 spells CASSSQRSEAFF. Here the CDR3 DNA reads TGTGCCAGCAGCTCCCAGAGGTCTGAAGCTTTCTTT. The chain combines TRBV9 with TRBJ1-1; unclear D gene. CDR1 is SGDLS and CDR2 is YYNGEE in the germline V gene. V was pared by 4 bases and J by 6 bases, with 10 bases between. The CDR3 has 12 residues.

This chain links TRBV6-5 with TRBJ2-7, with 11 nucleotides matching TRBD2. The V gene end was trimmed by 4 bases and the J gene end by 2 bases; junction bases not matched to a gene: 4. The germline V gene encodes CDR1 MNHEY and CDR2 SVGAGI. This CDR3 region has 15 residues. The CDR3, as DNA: TGTGCCAGCAGTTCCGGGACTAGCGGAACCTACGAGCAGTACTTC. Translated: CASSSGTSGTYEQYF.

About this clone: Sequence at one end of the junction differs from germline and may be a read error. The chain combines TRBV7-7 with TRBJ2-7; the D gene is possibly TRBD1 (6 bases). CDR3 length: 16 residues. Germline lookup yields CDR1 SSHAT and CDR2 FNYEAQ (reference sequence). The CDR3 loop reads CASSPLPPGTFLEQYF. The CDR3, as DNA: TGTGCTAGCAGCCCCTTACCACCCGGGACATTTTTGGAGCAGTACTTC.

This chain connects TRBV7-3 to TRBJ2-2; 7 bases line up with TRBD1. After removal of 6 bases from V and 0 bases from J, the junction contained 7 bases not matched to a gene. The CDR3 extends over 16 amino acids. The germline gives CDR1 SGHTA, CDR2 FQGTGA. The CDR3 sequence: CASRRTGQSNTGELFF. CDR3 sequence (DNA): TGTGCCAGCAGAAGGACAGGACAATCGAACACCGGGGAGCTGTTTTTT.

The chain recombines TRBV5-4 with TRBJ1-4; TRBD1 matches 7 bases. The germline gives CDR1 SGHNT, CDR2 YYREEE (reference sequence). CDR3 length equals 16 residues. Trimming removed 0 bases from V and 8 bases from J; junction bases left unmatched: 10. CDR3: CASSLGGGGSREKLFF. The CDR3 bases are TGTGCCAGCAGCTTGGGTGGAGGGGGCTCGCGGGAAAAACTGTTTTTT.

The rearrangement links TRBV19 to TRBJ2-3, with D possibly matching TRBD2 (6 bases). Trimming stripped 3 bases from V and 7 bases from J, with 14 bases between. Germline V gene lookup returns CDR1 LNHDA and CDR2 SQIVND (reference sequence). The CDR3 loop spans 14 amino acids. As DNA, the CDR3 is TGTGCCAGTAGTATTACGGGAGATAAAAATACGCAGTATTTT. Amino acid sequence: CASSITGDKNTQYF.

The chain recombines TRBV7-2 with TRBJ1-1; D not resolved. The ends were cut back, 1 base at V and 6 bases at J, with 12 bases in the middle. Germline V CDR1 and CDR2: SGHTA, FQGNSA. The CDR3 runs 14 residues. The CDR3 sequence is CASSLERWAAEAFF. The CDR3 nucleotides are TGTGCCAGCAGCTTAGAACGGTGGGCCGCTGAAGCTTTCTTT. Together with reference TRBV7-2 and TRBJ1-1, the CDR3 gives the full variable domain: GAGVSQSPSNKVTEKGKDVELRCDPISGHTALYWYRQSLGQGLEFLIYFQGNSAPDKSGLPSDRFSAERTGGSVSTLTIQRTQQEDSAVYLCASSLERWAAEAFFGQGTRLTVV.

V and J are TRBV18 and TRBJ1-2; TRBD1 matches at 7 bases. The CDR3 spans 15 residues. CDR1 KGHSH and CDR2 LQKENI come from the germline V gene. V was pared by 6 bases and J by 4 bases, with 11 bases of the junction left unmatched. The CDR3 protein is CASSSGTESGYGYTF. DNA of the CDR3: TGTGCCAGCTCGTCCGGGACAGAAAGTGGCTATGGCTACACCTTC.

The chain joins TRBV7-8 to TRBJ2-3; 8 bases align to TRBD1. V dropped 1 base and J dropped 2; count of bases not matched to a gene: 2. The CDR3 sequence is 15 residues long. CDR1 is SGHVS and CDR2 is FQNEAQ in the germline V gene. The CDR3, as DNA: TGTGCCAGCAGCTTAGGGGACAGGATCACAGATACGCAGTATTTT. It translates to CASSLGDRITDTQYF.